This section outlines one T cell receptor (beta chain) sequence together with its context. Generated by immunoSEQ multiplex PCR, the TCRdb table keeps only in-frame clones and is missing some. The sample has 75,000 to 95,000 clones; about 95% are singletons. Germline V gene sequence: CDR1 SGHTA, CDR2 FQGNSA. Trimming at V came to 2 bases and at J to 7 bases, leaving 17 bases not matched to a gene. This CDR3 comprises 18 residues. This sample is part of a study of technical replicates of blood from a handful of donors. This TCR came from a human donor in good health. This chain connects TRBV7-2 to TRBJ2-3, with 8 bases fitting TRBD2. The sequencing input was T cells isolated from PBMCs. CDR3 DNA: TGTGCCAGCAGCTTACGCGGGGGTCAACTAGCGGTGGCTTATACGCAGTATTTT. This translates into CASSLRGGQLAVAYTQYF.